This is a list of T cell receptor beta chains from one sample in a study of cytomegalovirus exposure and HLA in healthy donors. Profiled with immunoSEQ multiplex PCR; TCRdb holds only in-frame clones, not every one. The sample records roughly 68,000 clones, approximately 70% being singletons. The sequenced sample was PBMCs. These receptors were collected from a man in his forties in good health and CMV-seropositive. Each CDR3 is given with its conserved first and last residue. A D gene is named only where the DNA matches it firmly. Clone sizes are given selectively: once, few, many, or a class where the clone is expanded.

clone size,J gene,D gene,V gene,CDR3 DNA,CDR3 protein
NA,TRBJ2-7,NA,TRBV5-6,TGTGCCAGCAGCTATAATCAGGGTTTCTACGAGCAGTACTTC,CASSYNQGFYEQYF
few,TRBJ1-4,NA,TRBV7-3,TGTGCCAGCAGCTTGGGCGGGGGTGAAAAACTGTTTTTT,CASSLGGGEKLFF
NA,TRBJ2-5,TRBD2,TRBV5-1,TGCGCCAGCAGCTTGAATAGCGGGGGTCCAGAGACCCAGTACTTC,CASSLNSGGPETQYF
NA,TRBJ2-1,TRBD2,TRBV7-8,TGTGCCAGCAGCTTAGGAGGGACTACTTACAATGAGCAGTTCTTC,CASSLGGTTYNEQFF
once,TRBJ2-3,NA,TRBV4-1,TGCGCCAGCAGCCAGAGTCCGCCAGATACGCAGTATTTT,CASSQSPPDTQYF
NA,TRBJ1-2,NA,TRBV5-4,TGTGCCAGCAACCAGGGTGGCTATGGCTACACCTTC,CASNQGGYGYTF
NA,TRBJ1-6,NA,TRBV19,TGTGCCAGTAGTATGGCTGATTATAATTCACCCCTCCACTTT,CASSMADYNSPLHF
NA,TRBJ2-7,NA,TRBV9,TGTGCCAGCAGCCGCGGGGACTCCCACGAGCAGTACTTC,CASSRGDSHEQYF
few,TRBJ2-7,NA,TRBV2,TGTGCCAGCGCCCTGGTAGTTTCCCCCTACGAGCAGTACTTC,CASALVVSPYEQYF
NA,TRBJ1-3,NA,TRBV5-1,TGCGCCAGCAGCTTGACCGCAGCGAGAGCCAGGGGCTCTGGAAACACCATATATTTT,CASSLTAARARGSGNTIYF
once,TRBJ2-5,TRBD2,TRBV5-1,TGCGCCAGCAAAATAGCGGGGGGACAAGAGACCCAGTACTTC,CASKIAGGQETQYF
NA,TRBJ2-1,TRBD2,TRBV10-3,TGTGCCATCAGGAAACTAGCGGACAATGAGCAGTTCTTC,CAIRKLADNEQFF
NA,TRBJ1-5,TRBD1,TRBV5-1,TGCGCCAGCAGCTTCGGACAGGGGGTGGGGAGAGCCGGTCAGCCCCAGCATTTT,CASSFGQGVGRAGQPQHF
NA,TRBJ1-1,NA,TRBV11-2,TGTGCCAGCAGCACCCGGGATCCACGAACCACTGAAGCTTTCTTT,CASSTRDPRTTEAFF
NA,TRBJ2-3,NA,TRBV6-1,TGTGCCAGCAGTGAAGGAGGTGGGGCCACAGATACGCAGTATTTT,CASSEGGGATDTQYF
NA,TRBJ1-2,NA,TRBV9,TGTGCCAGCAGCCAAGCCTTCTATGGCTACACCTTC,CASSQAFYGYTF
NA,TRBJ1-4,TRBD1,TRBV6-6,TGTGCCAGCAGTACACAGGGGGGTAGGGAAAAACTGTTTTTT,CASSTQGGREKLFF
few,TRBJ2-3,NA,TRBV19,TGTGCCAGTAGTATTGCCAGGGGGGACACAGATACGCAGTATTTT,CASSIARGDTDTQYF
NA,TRBJ2-5,TRBD2,TRBV2,TGTGCCAGCAGCCTAGCGGGGGGGCCTGAGACCCAGTACTTC,CASSLAGGPETQYF
NA,TRBJ2-2,NA,TRBV30,TGTGCCTGGAGCCCACAGGCCGGGGAGCTGTTTTTT,CAWSPQAGELFF
NA,TRBJ2-7,TRBD1,TRBV4-1,TGCTCCAGCAGCCAAGGACAGGGCTTATACGAGCAGTACTTC,CSSSQGQGLYEQYF
NA,TRBJ1-6,NA,TRBV30,TGTGCCTGGAGTAAGGTGGGGTCAGGGTACCGCTCACCCCTCCACTTT,CAWSKVGSGYRSPLHF
NA,TRBJ1-5,NA,TRBV9,TGTGCCAGCAGCGTAGGGCAGGGTCTCAATCAGCCCCAGCATTTT,CASSVGQGLNQPQHF
NA,TRBJ1-4,NA,TRBV6-1,TGTGCCAGCAGTGAAGAAGGGGCCCTTAATGAAAAACTGTTTTTT,CASSEEGALNEKLFF
NA,TRBJ2-5,NA,TRBV30,TGTGCCTGGAGTCAGTTTCGGGGGAATCAAGAGACCCAGTACTTC,CAWSQFRGNQETQYF
NA,TRBJ1-1,NA,TRBV30,TGTGCCTGGAGTACGGGGTCTGAAGCCTTCTTT,CAWSTGSEAFF
few,TRBJ2-6,NA,TRBV5-6,TGTGCCAGCAGCTTGGTCCCAGGTGGGGCCAACGTCCTGACTTTC,CASSLVPGGANVLTF
NA,TRBJ2-7,TRBD2,TRBV2,TGTGCCAGCAGTGAGGCGGGGGTCGCCGAGCAGTACTTC,CASSEAGVAEQYF
NA,TRBJ2-7,NA,TRBV7-2,TGTGCCAGCAGCTTAGCTCCGGACAGCGAGCAGTACTTC,CASSLAPDSEQYF
NA,TRBJ2-5,NA,TRBV6-1,TGTGCCAGTGCCTCAGGGTACCAAGAGACCCAGTACTTC,CASASGYQETQYF
NA,TRBJ1-1,NA,TRBV7-2,TGTGCCAGCAGCCCTGGGACAATGGGAACTGAAGCTTTCTTT,CASSPGTMGTEAFF
NA,TRBJ2-7,TRBD2,TRBV28,TGTGCCAGCAGTCCTTACTCCTCCCTAGCGGGGGTTGGCTACGAGCAGTACTTC,CASSPYSSLAGVGYEQYF
NA,TRBJ1-2,NA,TRBV14,TGTGCCAGCAGCCAAGATGTGCAGGGAGCGGGTGGCTACACCTTC,CASSQDVQGAGGYTF
NA,TRBJ1-1,NA,TRBV4-3,TGCGCCAGCAGCCAAGGGGGAGTCAGGCAGAACACTGAAGCTTTCTTT,CASSQGGVRQNTEAFF
NA,TRBJ2-7,NA,TRBV4-1,TGCGCCAGCAGCCAAGATCCCCCAGACTACGAGCAGTACTTC,CASSQDPPDYEQYF
NA,TRBJ2-1,TRBD2,TRBV7-9,TGTGCCAGCAGCTCGCTCTCTAGCGGGGGGCAACAGTTCTTC,CASSSLSSGGQQFF